This T cell receptor (beta chain) was obtained from a study of CXCR3-negative and CXCR3-positive naive CD8 T cells. Turning to the study itself: TRB reads totalled about 140 million, about 1.5 +/- 0.3 million per library.

Study results and limitations: Comparison of naive cells showed more hydrophobic TRB CDR3s in CXCR3-positive than in CXCR3-negative naive cells.

This CDR3 is 13 amino acids long. Per the germline V gene, CDR1 is SGHVS and CDR2 is FQNEAQ. Of note for this clonotype: Its specificity is not known.

The libraries of TRB cDNA were constructed through 5' RACE using UMI labels. From the 5' RACE reads, TCRdb lists one entry per CDR3 protein and no DNA. Its listing shows 120,000 to 150,000 distinct CDR3 sequences. The J gene is TRBJ2-3, the V gene TRBV7-8. The sequence was obtained from a human donor in good health. Some clones in this sample may be carry-over from other donors' samples. The sample comprised naive CXCR3+ CD8+ T cells from blood. Indicated subset: CD45RO-CCR7+CD27+CD95- naive CD8+ T cells expressing CXCR3 (TNR3+). This chain's CDR3 is CASSPEWADTQYF.